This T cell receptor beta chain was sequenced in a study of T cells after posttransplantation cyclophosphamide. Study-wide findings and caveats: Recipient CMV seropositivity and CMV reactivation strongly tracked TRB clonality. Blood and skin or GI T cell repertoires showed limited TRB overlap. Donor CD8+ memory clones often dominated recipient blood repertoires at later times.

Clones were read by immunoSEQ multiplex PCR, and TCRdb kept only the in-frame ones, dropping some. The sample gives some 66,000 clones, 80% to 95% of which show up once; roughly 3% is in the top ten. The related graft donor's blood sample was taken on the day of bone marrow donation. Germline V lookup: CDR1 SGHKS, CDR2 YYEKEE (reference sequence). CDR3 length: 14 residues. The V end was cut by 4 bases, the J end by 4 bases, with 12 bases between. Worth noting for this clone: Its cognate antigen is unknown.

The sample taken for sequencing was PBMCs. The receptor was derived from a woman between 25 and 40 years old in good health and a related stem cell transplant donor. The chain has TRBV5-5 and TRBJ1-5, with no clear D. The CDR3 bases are TGTGCCAGCAGCACGACTCGGTCTAATCAGCCCCAGCATTTT. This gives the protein CASSTTRSNQPQHF.